The entry below describes one T cell receptor (beta chain). The clone's antigen remains unknown. There are no base qualities to consult, and no much larger clone falls within one base. This record belongs to a study of blood T cell repertoires in COVID-19 (dated by TCRdb to between 2020 and 2021). Regarding the complete study: Samples covering the acute and convalescent phases of COVID-19 were provided by collaborators in the United States, Italy and Spain. The prospective study material was composed of cDNA or gDNA derived from T cells, B-cell-depleted T cells, or PBMCs. Deeply sampled blood TCRbeta repertoires from subjects exposed to, actively infected with, or recovered from COVID-19 were included in the dataset. The repertoires were released in a freely available public database meant as a resource for research on the immune response to SARS-CoV-2. The samples were drawn from two sources: the first 160 participants of the ongoing ImmuneRACE study, and 1,200 or so subjects contributed by 6 global collaborators. Nearly every sample came with metadata listing a de-identified subject ID, COVID-19 status, age in years and sex. HLA class I and class II types, where available, came from metadata supplied by the sample provider rather than from assay-based typing.

Each collaborating institution followed its own protocols to collect whole blood in K2EDTA tubes. Collaborator samples were shipped for TCRbeta analysis as frozen whole blood, isolated PBMCs, or DNA extracted from either sample type. CDR1 is given as MDHEN and CDR2 as SYDVKM, both from the germline V gene. V is pared back by 3 bases and J by 7 bases, with 10 bases lying between the germline termini. CDR3 length: 14 amino acids, cysteine to phenylalanine. The retained sequence is limited to the CDR3, 42 bases, with the frame set at the first base. Overall study outcomes, separate from this receptor: The quantity of clinical and demographic metadata differed by source and by participant and was supplied without curation.

TCRbeta CDR3 regions were amplified from genomic DNA using the immunoSEQ Assay, a bias-controlled multiplex PCR. Per the authors' processing: Nucleated cell counts per sample were estimated from amplification of reference gene primers within the assay. To quantify the absolute abundance of each unique TCRbeta CDR3 rearrangement, sequence reads were collapsed and filtered. For each sample, productive Simpson clonality was calculated as the square root of Simpson's diversity index over productive rearrangements. TCRdb stores this immuneACCESS table with in-frame sequences only. Part of the clones is absent; in the studies checked, under half of the shortfall reflects unresolved V genes, and no reason is known for the rest. That table supplies the V and J calls and clone size; D and trimming were determined from the DNA. Within this sample are approximately 140,000 clones, with about 84% of them counted one time only. The ten most abundant clones make up about an eighth of the sample.

This TCR derives from a man in his 60s with active or convalescent COVID-19. Sequencing input: peripheral blood. Here the chain combines TRBV28 and TRBJ1-6; TRBD1 is a weak D gene call, 6 bases matching. CDR3 sequence: CASSLRRGNSPLHF. The nucleotide sequence reads TGTGCCAGCAGTTTGCGCAGGGGAAATTCACCCCTCCACTTT.